This T cell receptor beta chain is from a study of blood T cell repertoires in COVID-19. Study overall: Nucleic acid was either cDNA or gDNA, and it came from T cells, B-cell-depleted T cells, or PBMCs.

In the original processing: Counts of nucleated cells, estimated from reference gene primer amplification, were obtained. Measured with immunoSEQ multiplex PCR; TCRdb has only the in-frame clones, and not every one. The V and J calls and clone size come from that table; D and trimming were worked out from the DNA. The sample shows under 200,000 clones, approximately 86% of them seen only once. J gave up 2 bases and V 4 bases, and 15 bases lay outside the gene matches. The CDR3 runs to 18 residues. Germline loops: CDR1 MGHDK, CDR2 SYGVNS. The sample comprised peripheral blood. The chain recombines TRBV25-1 with TRBJ2-5; TRBD1 matches 8 bases. The origin of this receptor is a man between 18 and 35 years old with acute or convalescent COVID-19. CDR3 nucleotides: TGTGCCAGCAGTGGGCCGACAGGGGCAGAGGTCTTGCAAGAGACCCAGTACTTC. Residues: CASSGPTGAEVLQETQYF. The full variable domain, completed using reference TRBV25-1 and TRBJ2-5, is EADIYQTPRYLVIGTGKKITLECSQTMGHDKMYWYQQDPGMELHLIHYSYGVNSTEKGDLSSESTVSRIRTEHFPLTLESARPSHTSQYLCASSGPTGAEVLQETQYFGPGTRLLVL.